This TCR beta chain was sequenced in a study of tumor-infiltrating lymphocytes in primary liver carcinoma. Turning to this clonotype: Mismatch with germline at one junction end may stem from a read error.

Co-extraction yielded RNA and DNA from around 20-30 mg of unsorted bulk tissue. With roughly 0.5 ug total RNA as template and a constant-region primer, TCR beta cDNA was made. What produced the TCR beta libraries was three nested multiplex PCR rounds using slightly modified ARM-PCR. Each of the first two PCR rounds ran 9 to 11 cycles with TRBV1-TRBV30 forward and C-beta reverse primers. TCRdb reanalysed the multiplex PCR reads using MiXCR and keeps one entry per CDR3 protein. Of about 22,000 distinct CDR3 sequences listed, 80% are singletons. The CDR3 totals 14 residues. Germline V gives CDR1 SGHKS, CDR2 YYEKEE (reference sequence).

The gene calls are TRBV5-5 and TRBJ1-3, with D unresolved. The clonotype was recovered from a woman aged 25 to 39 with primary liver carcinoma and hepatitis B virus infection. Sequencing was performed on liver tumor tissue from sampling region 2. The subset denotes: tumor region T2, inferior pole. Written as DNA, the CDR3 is TGTGCCAGCAGCTTGGGCGGCTCTAGAAACACGATATTTTTT. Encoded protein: CASSLGGSRNTIFF.